This is a list of T cell receptor beta chains from one sample in a study of control samples from healthy donors and cancer patients. The repertoire was sequenced with immunoSEQ multiplex PCR; TCRdb's copy has only in-frame clones and lacks some. The profile shows roughly 400,000 clones, 90% of them singletons. Sequencing used PBMCs. These receptors all come from a middle-aged man with head and neck cancer. Each CDR3 is given with its conserved first and last residue. Each record gives: clone size, CDR3 length, J gene, D gene, V gene, CDR3 protein, CDR3 DNA. A D gene is named only where the DNA matches it firmly. Clone sizes are given selectively: once, few, many, or a class where the clone is expanded.

clone_size: .
cdr3_length: 14
j_call: TRBJ1-2
d_call: TRBD1
v_call: TRBV27
cdr3_aa: CASSYRGLAYGYTF
cdr3_nt: TGTGCCAGCAGTTACAGGGGGCTCGCCTATGGCTACACCTTC

clone_size: .
cdr3_length: 11
j_call: TRBJ2-5
d_call: .
v_call: TRBV11-2
cdr3_aa: CASSPLETQYF
cdr3_nt: TGTGCCAGCAGCCCCCTTGAGACCCAGTACTTC

clone_size: few
cdr3_length: 15
j_call: TRBJ1-1
d_call: .
v_call: TRBV20-1
cdr3_aa: CSASDFGGGNTEAFF
cdr3_nt: TGCAGTGCTAGTGATTTTGGGGGGGGGAACACTGAAGCTTTCTTT

clone_size: .
cdr3_length: 15
j_call: TRBJ1-4
d_call: TRBD1
v_call: TRBV6-1
cdr3_aa: CASSEQTGENEKLFF
cdr3_nt: TGTGCCAGCAGTGAACAGACAGGGGAGAATGAAAAACTGTTTTTT

clone_size: .
cdr3_length: 12
j_call: TRBJ1-2
d_call: .
v_call: TRBV3-1/TRBV3-2
cdr3_aa: CASSQVSYGYTF
cdr3_nt: TGTGCCAGCAGCCAGGTGAGCTATGGCTACACCTTC

clone_size: .
cdr3_length: 15
j_call: TRBJ1-1
d_call: .
v_call: TRBV19
cdr3_aa: CASSIGGGQDGRAFF
cdr3_nt: TGTGCCAGTAGTATTGGTGGGGGACAAGACGGGCGGGCTTTCTTT

clone_size: .
cdr3_length: 13
j_call: TRBJ2-5
d_call: .
v_call: TRBV12-3/TRBV12-4
cdr3_aa: CASSPTSNGAQYF
cdr3_nt: TGTGCCAGCAGTCCCACTTCAAACGGGGCCCAGTACTTC

clone_size: .
cdr3_length: 15
j_call: TRBJ2-1
d_call: TRBD2
v_call: TRBV2
cdr3_aa: CASSVGLAENNEQFF
cdr3_nt: TGTGCCAGCAGTGTCGGACTAGCGGAGAACAATGAGCAGTTCTTC

clone_size: .
cdr3_length: 16
j_call: TRBJ1-5
d_call: .
v_call: TRBV28
cdr3_aa: CASSQGGSHSNQPQHF
cdr3_nt: TGTGCCAGCAGTCAAGGGGGTTCCCATAGCAATCAGCCCCAGCATTTT

clone_size: .
cdr3_length: 11
j_call: TRBJ1-5
d_call: .
v_call: TRBV12-3/TRBV12-4
cdr3_aa: CASTLGGPQHF
cdr3_nt: TGTGCCAGCACCTTGGGGGGACCCCAGCATTTT

clone_size: .
cdr3_length: 13
j_call: TRBJ1-2
d_call: .
v_call: TRBV28
cdr3_aa: CASSNRQLYGYTF
cdr3_nt: TGTGCCAGCAGTAATAGACAGCTCTATGGCTACACCTTC

clone_size: once
cdr3_length: 13
j_call: TRBJ2-5
d_call: .
v_call: TRBV19
cdr3_aa: CASSTDMEETQYF
cdr3_nt: TGTGCCAGTAGTACGGACATGGAAGAGACCCAGTACTTC

clone_size: .
cdr3_length: 17
j_call: TRBJ1-2
d_call: .
v_call: TRBV28
cdr3_aa: CASSDRHRAQQSYGYTF
cdr3_nt: TGTGCCAGCAGTGACCGTCACAGGGCCCAACAGTCCTATGGCTACACCTTC

clone_size: .
cdr3_length: 16
j_call: TRBJ1-5
d_call: .
v_call: TRBV28
cdr3_aa: CASSRTDALWDQPQHF
cdr3_nt: TGTGCCAGCAGCCGGACGGACGCCCTTTGGGATCAGCCCCAGCATTTT

clone_size: .
cdr3_length: 15
j_call: TRBJ1-5
d_call: TRBD1
v_call: TRBV2
cdr3_aa: CASKSDRGNNQPQHF
cdr3_nt: TGTGCCAGCAAAAGTGACAGGGGTAACAATCAGCCCCAGCATTTT

clone_size: .
cdr3_length: 12
j_call: TRBJ2-2
d_call: .
v_call: TRBV19
cdr3_aa: CASGAFTGELFF
cdr3_nt: TGTGCCAGTGGTGCGTTCACCGGGGAGCTGTTTTTT

clone_size: .
cdr3_length: 15
j_call: TRBJ1-1
d_call: .
v_call: TRBV3-1/TRBV3-2
cdr3_aa: CASSGPGVMNTEAFF
cdr3_nt: TGTGCCAGCTCGGGCCCAGGGGTCATGAACACTGAAGCTTTCTTT